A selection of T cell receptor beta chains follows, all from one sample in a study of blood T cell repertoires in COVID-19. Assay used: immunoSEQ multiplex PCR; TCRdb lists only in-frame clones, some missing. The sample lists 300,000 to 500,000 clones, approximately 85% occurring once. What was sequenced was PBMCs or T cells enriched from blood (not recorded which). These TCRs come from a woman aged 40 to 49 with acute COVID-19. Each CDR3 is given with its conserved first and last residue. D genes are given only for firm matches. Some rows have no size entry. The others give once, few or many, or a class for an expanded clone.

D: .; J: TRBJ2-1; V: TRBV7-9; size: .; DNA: TGTGCCAGCAGCTTAGGGGCAGGGATAAATGAGCAGTTCTTC; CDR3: CASSLGAGINEQFF
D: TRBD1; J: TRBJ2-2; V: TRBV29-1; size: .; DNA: TGCAGCGCCGGACGGGACAGCGCGAACACCGGGGAGCTGTTTTTT; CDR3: CSAGRDSANTGELFF
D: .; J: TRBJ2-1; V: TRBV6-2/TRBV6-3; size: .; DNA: TGTGCCAGCAGTCCCTATAGCGGAAATTCCTACAATGAGCAGTTCTTC; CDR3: CASSPYSGNSYNEQFF
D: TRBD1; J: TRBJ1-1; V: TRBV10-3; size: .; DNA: TGTGCCATCAGTGAGTCGAACCCCTGGACAGGGAACCGAATCTCTTACACTGAAGCTTTCTTT; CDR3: CAISESNPWTGNRISYTEAFF
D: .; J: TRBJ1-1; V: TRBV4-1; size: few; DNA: TGCGCCAGCAGCCAAGTAGGGGTGAACACTGAAGCTTTCTTT; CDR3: CASSQVGVNTEAFF
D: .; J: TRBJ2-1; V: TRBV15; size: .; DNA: TGTGCCACCAGCAGAGGCGCTCCGAGCTCCTACAATGAGCAGTTCTTC; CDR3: CATSRGAPSSYNEQFF
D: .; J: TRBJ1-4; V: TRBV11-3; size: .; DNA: TGTGCCAGCAGCCACCGGGACAAGGAAAGGTCTGCAACTAATGAAAAACTGTTTTTT; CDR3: CASSHRDKERSATNEKLFF
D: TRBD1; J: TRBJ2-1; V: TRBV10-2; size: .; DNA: TGCGCCAGCAGTGATTCGGGACAGGGCAATTTGGATGAGCAGTTCTTC; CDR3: CASSDSGQGNLDEQFF
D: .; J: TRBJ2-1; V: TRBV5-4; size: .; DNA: TGTGCCAGCAGCTTGGCAACAGGGTTCTACAATGAGCAGTTCTTC; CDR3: CASSLATGFYNEQFF
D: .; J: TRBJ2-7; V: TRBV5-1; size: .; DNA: TGCGCCAGCAGCTTGAGTTTCCTAAGCGAGCAGTACTTC; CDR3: CASSLSFLSEQYF
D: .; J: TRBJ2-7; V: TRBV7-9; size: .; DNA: TGTGCCAGCAGCAGCCGACAAGGCGCTGGCGAGCAGTACTTC; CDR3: CASSSRQGAGEQYF
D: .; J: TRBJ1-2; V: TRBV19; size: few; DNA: TGTGCCAGTAGTAGCGGAGCAGGGGCCAACTATGGCTACACCTTC; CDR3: CASSSGAGANYGYTF
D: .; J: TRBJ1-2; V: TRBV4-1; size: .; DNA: TGCGCCAGCAGCCAAGGATGGCAGTACGGCTACACCTTC; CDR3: CASSQGWQYGYTF
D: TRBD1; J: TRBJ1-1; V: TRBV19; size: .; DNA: TGTGCCAGTACAATCTTGAGAGGGGGCTGGGGCACTGAAGCTTTCTTT; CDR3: CASTILRGGWGTEAFF
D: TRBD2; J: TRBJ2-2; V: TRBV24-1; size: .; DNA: TGTGCCACCAGTGAGGGAGGACTAGCGGTGAACACCGGGGAGCTGTTTTTT; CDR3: CATSEGGLAVNTGELFF
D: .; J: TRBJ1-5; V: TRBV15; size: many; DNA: TGTGCCACCAGCAGATCCCCTAATCAGCCCCAGCATTTT; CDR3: CATSRSPNQPQHF
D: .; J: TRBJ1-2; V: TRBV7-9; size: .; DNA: TGTGCCAGCAGCTTCGGACAGCCTAACTATGGCTACACCTTC; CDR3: CASSFGQPNYGYTF
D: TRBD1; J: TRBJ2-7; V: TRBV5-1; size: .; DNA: TGCGCCAGCAGCTTGGGTCGGGACAGGGATTACGAGCAGTACTTC; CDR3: CASSLGRDRDYEQYF
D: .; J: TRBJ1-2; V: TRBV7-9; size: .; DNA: TGTGCCAGCAGCTTAAATCAGGTGGAAGGCTACACCTTC; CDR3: CASSLNQVEGYTF
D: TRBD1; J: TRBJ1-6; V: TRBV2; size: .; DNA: TGTGCCAGTGGACAGGTTGACACCCTCCACTTT; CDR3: CASGQVDTLHF
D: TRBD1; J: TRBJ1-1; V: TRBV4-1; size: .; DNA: TGCGCCAGCAGGCCTACAGGGGGCAGGAACACTGAAGCTTTCTTT; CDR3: CASRPTGGRNTEAFF
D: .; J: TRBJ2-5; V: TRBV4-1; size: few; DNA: TGCGCCAGCAGCCAATGGAGAGGCGAGACCCAGTACTTC; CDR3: CASSQWRGETQYF
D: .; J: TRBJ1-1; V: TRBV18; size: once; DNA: TGTGCCAGCTCATCGGGGGGCCACATGAACACTGAAGCTTTCTTT; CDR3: CASSSGGHMNTEAFF
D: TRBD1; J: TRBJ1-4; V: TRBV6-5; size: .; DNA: TGTGCCAGCAGTTACGAAACAGGGGAGCATGAAAAACTGTTTTTT; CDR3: CASSYETGEHEKLFF
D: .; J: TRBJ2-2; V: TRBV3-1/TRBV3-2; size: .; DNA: TGTGCCAGCAGCCAGCCCAGGGGGAGTTACCGGGACTTAGGTAGTGGCGGGGAGCTGTTTTTT; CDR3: CASSQPRGSYRDLGSGGELFF
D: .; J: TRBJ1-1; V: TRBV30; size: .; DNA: TGTGCCTGGAGTGTACGAGGGAATTTAAACACTGAAGCTTTCTTT; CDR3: CAWSVRGNLNTEAFF
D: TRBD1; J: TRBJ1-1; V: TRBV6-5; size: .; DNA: TGTGCCAGTAGGACAGGCATTGAAGCTTTCTTT; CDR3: CASRTGIEAFF
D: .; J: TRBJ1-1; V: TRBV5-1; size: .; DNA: TGCGCCAGCAGCGCGGCGTCGCTAAATGAAGCTTTCTTT; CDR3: CASSAASLNEAFF
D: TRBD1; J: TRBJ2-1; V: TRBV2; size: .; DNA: TGTGCCAGCATGTGGGACAGGGGGCCAAATGAGCAGTTCTTC; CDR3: CASMWDRGPNEQFF